The next 6 T cell receptor beta chains were all read from a single sample in a study of blood T cell repertoires in COVID-19. Here immunoSEQ multiplex PCR was the method, and the copy in TCRdb shows in-frame clones only, minus some. The sample shows about 97,000 clones, about nine tenths of them seen only once. The sample was peripheral blood. The source is a man aged 55 to 70 with acute or convalescent COVID-19.

This chain uses TRBV19 with TRBJ2-1, with 7 bases identical to TRBD1. The CDR3 sequence is 15 residues long. With V trimmed by 5 bases and J by 0 bases, 4 bases remained unmatched. The germline CDR1 and CDR2 sequences are LNHDA and SQIVND (reference sequence). The DNA for the CDR3 is TGTGCCAGTAGTCCTCGGGACAGCTCCTACAATGAGCAGTTCTTC. Translating gives CASSPRDSSYNEQFF.

V gene TRBV2 combines with J gene TRBJ1-1; TRBD1 aligns across 9 bases. CDR1 is SNHLY and CDR2 is FYNNEI in the germline V gene. The J segment lost 2 bases and the V segment lost 6 bases, leaving 7 bases of the junction unmatched. The CDR3 runs to 15 residues. For the CDR3, the DNA is TGTGCCAGCAGGGTATTGGACAGGGGAAACACTGAAGCTTTCTTT. Its protein product is CASRVLDRGNTEAFF.

Only a few counts were recorded for this clone. The CDR3 here is CASSLGLLGGGRREAETQYF. CDR3 nucleotides: TGTGCCAGCAGCCTGGGGCTCCTCGGGGGGGGGCGGCGTGAAGCGGAGACCCAGTACTTC. V is TRBV4-2 and J is TRBJ2-5, with TRBD2 matching 8 bases. Germline V lookup: CDR1 LGHNA, CDR2 YNFKEQ. J lost 5 bases, V lost 4 bases, and 24 bases had no gene match. The CDR3 consists of 20 residues.

This sequence joins TRBV7-8 and TRBJ2-1; 12 positions agree with TRBD2. After removal of 5 bases from V and 0 bases from J, the junction contained 11 bases not matched to a gene. Per the germline V gene, CDR1 is SGHVS and CDR2 is FQNEAQ. This CDR3 spans 19 amino acids. The CDR3 DNA reads as TGTGCCAGCAGCAGGGGACTAGCGGGCTCTGAAAGCTCCTACAATGAGCAGTTCTTC. Its translation is CASSRGLAGSESSYNEQFF. Drawing the rest from reference TRBV7-8 and TRBJ2-1, the complete variable domain is GAGVSQSPRYKVAKRGQDVALRCDPISGHVSLFWYQQALGQGPEFLTYFQNEAQLDKSGLPSDRFFAERPEGSVSTLKIQRTQQEDSAVYLCASSRGLAGSESSYNEQFFGPGTRLTVL.

This clone appeared once. The chain recombines TRBV6-5 with TRBJ1-3; tentative D call: TRBD1 (6 bases). Per germline, CDR1 MNHEY and CDR2 SVGAGI. This CDR3 comprises 14 residues. V was shortened by 7 bases and J by 3 bases, with 13 bases between the two germline ends. CDR3 sequence reads: CASTRTGIGNTIYF. As DNA, the CDR3 is TGTGCCAGCACACGAACAGGGATTGGAAACACCATATATTTT.

The V call is TRBV6-1, the J call TRBJ1-3; possible D gene TRBD1, 5 bases. The CDR3 extends over 16 amino acids. Trimming took off 2 bases at V and 1 base at J, with 12 bases between the two ends. CDR1 is MNHNS, CDR2 SASEGT, per germline. Here the CDR3 reads CASSETTVLSGNTIYF. CDR3 bases: TGTGCCAGCAGTGAAACGACAGTACTATCTGGAAACACCATATATTTT.